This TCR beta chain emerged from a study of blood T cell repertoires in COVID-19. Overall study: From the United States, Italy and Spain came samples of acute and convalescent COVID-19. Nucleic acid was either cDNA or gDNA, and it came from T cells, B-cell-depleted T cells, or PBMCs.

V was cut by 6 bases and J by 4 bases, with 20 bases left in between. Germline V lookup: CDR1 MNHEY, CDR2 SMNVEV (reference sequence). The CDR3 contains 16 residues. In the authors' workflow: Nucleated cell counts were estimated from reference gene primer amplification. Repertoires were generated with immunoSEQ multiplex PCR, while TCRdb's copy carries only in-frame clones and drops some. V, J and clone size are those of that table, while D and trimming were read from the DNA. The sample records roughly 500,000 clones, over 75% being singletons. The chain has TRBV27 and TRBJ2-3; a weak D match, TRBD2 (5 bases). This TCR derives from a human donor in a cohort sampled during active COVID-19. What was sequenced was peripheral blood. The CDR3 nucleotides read TGTGCCAGCAGCTCCCCTCAACGGGGTCGTTCAGATACGCAGTATTTT. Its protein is CASSSPQRGRSDTQYF.